This TCR beta chain stems from a study of cytomegalovirus exposure and HLA in healthy donors. This clone appeared once. A read error may account for a junction end that differs from germline. The CDR3 length is 17 residues. The germline V gene encodes CDR1 GTSNPN and CDR2 SVGIG (reference sequence). Primers included in the PCR were 60 Vbeta and 13 Jbeta primers. Sequencing was performed with immunoSEQ multiplex PCR; in TCRdb, only in-frame clones are kept and a portion is missing. The repertoire holds approximately 100,000 clones, with more than 75% as singletons. Sequenced input: PBMCs. This chain connects TRBV30 to TRBJ1-1; 10 bases align to TRBD1. This TCR derives from a woman aged 18-29 years in good health and CMV-seropositive. Here the CDR3 reads CAWRARDRGSVDTKAFF. Written as DNA, the CDR3 is TGTGCCTGGAGGGCCCGGGACAGGGGAAGCGTGGACACTAAAGCTTTCTTT. Full variable domain (missing parts from reference TRBV30 and TRBJ1-1): SQTIHQWPATLVQPVGSPLSLECTVEGTSNPNLYWYRQAAGRGLQLLFYSVGIGQISSEVPQNLSASRPQDRQFILSSKKLLLSDSGFYLCAWRARDRGSVDTKAFFGQGTRLTVV.